The present T cell receptor beta chain was sequenced within a study of T cell changes during pregnancy in multiple sclerosis. With 0 bases removed from V and 10 bases from J, the gap between germline ends came to 19 bases. Germline CDR1 reads LGHNA; CDR2 reads YSLEER. This CDR3 comprises 16 residues. Assay: immunoSEQ multiplex PCR; the TCRdb copy retains only in-frame clones and omits some. The table records around 25,000 clones, about nine tenths of them present only once. The TCR comes from a female donor in good health, enrolled as a control in a pregnancy study. The chain employs TRBV4-3 and TRBJ1-3, with D possibly TRBD1 on 6 matching bases. The specimen comprised CD8+ T cells from peripheral blood mononuclear cells, sampled in the first trimester of pregnancy. CDR3: CASSQEGSLEGGTIYF. The CDR3, as DNA: TGCGCCAGCAGCCAAGAGGGCAGCCTCGAGGGGGGGACCATATATTTT.